This entry lists 23 T cell receptor beta chains sequenced from one sample in a study of blood T cell repertoires in COVID-19. Profiling relied on immunoSEQ multiplex PCR, and the TCRdb table lists in-frame clones only, not all of them. The data show approximately 270,000 clones, with 70% to 90% seen just once and 1.3% to 1.5% held by the top ten. Sequenced: peripheral blood. The receptors stem from a man older than 75 with acute or convalescent COVID-19.

In this sample, this clone turned up many times. In the same sample, other DNA sequences code for this CDR3. This chain connects TRBV7-2 to TRBJ1-6; D ambiguous. The CDR3 spans 15 residues. V shed 0 bases and J shed 10 bases, with 13 bases lying between them. In germline, CDR1 is SGHTA, CDR2 FQGNSA. The CDR3 DNA sequence: TGTGCCAGCAGCTTAGCGCTCGGGGAGGGATCACCCCTCCACTTT. Its translation is CASSLALGEGSPLHF.

This clone was detected a few times. The chain uses TRBV7-2 and TRBJ2-1, with 11 bases identical to TRBD2. This CDR3 has 14 amino acids. The germline V gene encodes CDR1 SGHTA and CDR2 FQGNSA. Losses at the gene ends were 5 bases for V and 15 bases for J; bases not matched to a gene: 12. In DNA, the CDR3 is TGTGCCAGCAGCCAGGGTAGCGGGAGGGCCGGGGGGTTCTTC. This encodes CASSQGSGRAGGFF. The entire variable domain, with the rest obtained from reference TRBV7-2 and TRBJ2-1, is as follows: GAGVSQSPSNKVTEKGKDVELRCDPISGHTALYWYRQSLGQGLEFLIYFQGNSAPDKSGLPSDRFSAERTGGSVSTLTIQRTQQEDSAVYLCASSQGSGRAGGFFGPGTRLTVL.

This sequence joins TRBV27 and TRBJ1-4; tentative D call: TRBD1 (6 bases). Looked up from germline, CDR1 is MNHEY and CDR2 is SMNVEV (reference sequence). The CDR3 runs 14 residues. V shed 7 bases and J shed 4 bases, with 13 bases lying between them. CDR3 in DNA: TGTGCCAGCATCCCTAGCAGGGGTAATGAAAAACTGTTTTTT. Translating it yields CASIPSRGNEKLFF. Combining the CDR3 with reference TRBV27 and TRBJ1-4 gives the whole variable domain EAQVTQNPRYLITVTGKKLTVTCSQNMNHEYMSWYRQDPGLGLRQIYYSMNVEVTDKGDVPEGYKVSRKEKRNFPLILESPSPNQTSLYFCASIPSRGNEKLFFGSGTQLSVL.

The gene calls are TRBV5-1 and TRBJ1-1, with D unclear. V was trimmed by 0 bases and J by 3 bases, leaving 9 bases between them. This CDR3 is built from 14 residues. In germline, CDR1 is SGHRS, CDR2 YFSETQ. CDR3 nucleotide sequence: TGCGCCAGCAGCTTGGACTCACTATACACTGAAGCTTTCTTT. Its protein product is CASSLDSLYTEAFF.

CDR3 region: CASSGALGTGDNQPQHF. In DNA, the CDR3 is TGTGCCAGCAGTGGAGCTCTGGGGACAGGGGATAATCAGCCCCAGCATTTT. This chain uses TRBV6-1 with TRBJ1-5; TRBD1 matches 10 bases. The germline V gene encodes CDR1 MNHNS and CDR2 SASEGT. V shed 4 bases, J shed 4 bases, and the junction held 10 bases outside the gene matches. The CDR3 loop spans 17 amino acids.

V usage is TRBV3-1 (or the pseudogene TRBV3-2) and J usage is TRBJ1-1; 7 bases fit TRBD1. Germline V gene sequence: CDR1 LGHDT, CDR2 YNNKEL (reference sequence). Germline trimming cut 2 bases from V and 5 bases from J; bases unmatched to any gene: 2. This CDR3 has 13 residues. The CDR3 nucleotides read TGTGCCAGCAGCCAAATGGACAGGACTGAAGCTTTCTTT. The encoded protein is CASSQMDRTEAFF.

In its sample, this clone was seen a few times. The rearrangement uses TRBV24-1 and TRBJ2-3, with D unresolved. The CDR3 contains 12 residues. Looked up from germline, CDR1 is KGHDR and CDR2 is SFDVKD. With 5 bases removed from V and 3 bases from J, the gap between germline ends came to 5 bases. The CDR3 DNA is TGTGCCACCAGTGCTGAGACAGATACGCAGTATTTT. This codes for CATSAETDTQYF.

J is TRBJ1-2 and V is TRBV28; D is undetermined. Germline V gene lookup returns CDR1 MDHEN and CDR2 SYDVKM. The V end was cut by 3 bases, the J end by 6 bases, with 11 bases between. CDR3 size: 13 residues. The CDR3 protein is CASSLLSRNGYTF. The CDR3 bases are TGTGCCAGCAGTTTGCTCTCGAGGAATGGCTACACCTTC.

The V and J genes are TRBV18 and TRBJ2-1; the match to TRBD1 covers 7 bases. This CDR3 spans 15 amino acids. Germline V CDR1 and CDR2: KGHSH, LQKENI. The V and J ends lost 1 base and 7 bases, in that order; junction bases with no gene match: 7. The CDR3 DNA follows: TGTGCCAGCTCACCACTAAGGGGGCTATTGAATGAGCAGTTCTTC. It translates to CASSPLRGLLNEQFF.

The chain links TRBV7-8 to TRBJ2-1, with 10 nucleotides matching TRBD2. The length of the CDR3 is 18 residues. Germline trimming cut 5 bases from V and 7 bases from J; bases unmatched to any gene: 17. Germline V CDR1 and CDR2: SGHVS, FQNEAQ. CDR3 in amino acids: CASSALNKGLAHRNEQFF. The CDR3 region has the DNA TGTGCCAGCAGCGCATTAAACAAGGGACTAGCGCACCGGAATGAGCAGTTCTTC. The entire variable domain, with the rest obtained from reference TRBV7-8 and TRBJ2-1, is as follows: GAGVSQSPRYKVAKRGQDVALRCDPISGHVSLFWYQQALGQGPEFLTYFQNEAQLDKSGLPSDRFFAERPEGSVSTLKIQRTQQEDSAVYLCASSALNKGLAHRNEQFFGPGTRLTVL.

The chain uses TRBV4-3 and TRBJ2-3; possible D gene TRBD1, 6 bases. The CDR3 consists of 17 residues. Germline CDR1 LGHNA, CDR2 YSLEER. The ends were cut back, 0 bases at V and 4 bases at J, with 17 bases in the middle. CDR3 region: CASSQDPLGQYPDTQYF. CDR3 in DNA: TGCGCCAGCAGCCAAGATCCCCTCGGACAGTATCCAGATACGCAGTATTTT.

This clone has only one observation. CDR3: CASSLRGGVNEQFF. In DNA, the CDR3 is TGCGCCAGCAGCTTGCGGGGGGGAGTGAATGAGCAGTTCTTC. This chain uses TRBV5-1 with TRBJ2-1; 8 nucleotides align to TRBD2. The germline gives CDR1 SGHRS, CDR2 YFSETQ. This CDR3 is built from 14 residues. The J segment lost 7 bases and the V segment lost 1 base, leaving 4 bases of the junction unmatched.

The chain is built from TRBV19 and TRBJ1-5; D is ambiguous. The CDR3 is 16 residues long. Germline-derived CDR1 and CDR2 are LNHDA and SQIVND (reference sequence). Trimming took off 3 bases at V and 1 base at J, with 13 bases between the two ends. DNA for the CDR3: TGTGCCAGTAGTATTTTGCGCGGCCGAAGCAATCAGCCCCAGCATTTT. Protein sequence: CASSILRGRSNQPQHF. Together with reference TRBV19 and TRBJ1-5, the CDR3 gives the full variable domain: DGGITQSPKYLFRKEGQNVTLSCEQNLNHDAMYWYRQDPGQGLRLIYYSQIVNDFQKGDIAEGYSVSREKKESFPLTVTSAQKNPTAFYLCASSILRGRSNQPQHFGDGTRLSIL.

The gene calls are TRBV29-1 and TRBJ2-1, with D maybe TRBD1 (6 bases). V was shortened by 3 bases and J by 13 bases, with 13 bases between the two germline ends. The CDR3 loop spans 11 amino acids. Germline CDR1 SQVTM, CDR2 ANQGSEA. CDR3 residues: CSVDQDSRQFF. Written as DNA, the CDR3 is TGCAGCGTTGACCAGGACAGTCGCCAGTTCTTC.

V is TRBV4-2 and J is TRBJ2-3, with 10 bases aligning to TRBD2. The V and J ends lost 2 bases and 7 bases, in that order; junction bases with no gene match: 12. The germline CDR1 and CDR2 sequences are LGHNA and YNFKEQ. CDR3 length: 17 amino acids. The CDR3 here is CASSQTRGSGRRNTQYF. The CDR3 DNA reads as TGTGCCAGCAGCCAAACACGGGGTAGCGGGAGGAGGAATACGCAGTATTTT.

The chain couples TRBV6-2 or TRBV6-3 to TRBJ1-1; D ambiguous. The CDR3 runs 15 residues. V was pared by 2 bases and J by 0 bases, with 10 bases between. Germline V CDR1 and CDR2: MNHEY, SVGEGT. The CDR3 is CASSYRRVLNTEAFF. In DNA form, the CDR3 reads TGTGCCAGCAGTTACAGGAGGGTTTTGAACACTGAAGCTTTCTTT.

The chain links TRBV2 to TRBJ2-3; 10 bases are a match to TRBD1. There are 16 residues in the CDR3. Trimming cost V 4 bases and J 3 bases; bases outside gene matches: 7. Germline V gene lookup returns CDR1 SNHLY and CDR2 FYNNEI. CDR3 coding DNA: TGTGCCAGCAGTGGTAGGGACAGGGGCGGAACAGATACGCAGTATTTT. It specifies CASSGRDRGGTDTQYF.

The chain links TRBV7-2 to TRBJ2-7; D is ambiguous. Per the germline V gene, CDR1 is SGHTA and CDR2 is FQGNSA. The CDR3 contains 14 residues. V lost 5 bases and J 4 bases, leaving 15 bases between the germline ends. The CDR3 DNA follows: TGTGCCAGCAGCGATCCGTACTCGCCATACGAGCAGTACTTC. It is translated as CASSDPYSPYEQYF.

V usage is TRBV3-1 (or the pseudogene TRBV3-2) and J usage is TRBJ1-1; D is ambiguous. Germline CDR1 reads LGHDT; CDR2 reads YNNKEL (reference sequence). The CDR3 has 15 amino acids. Trimming pared 4 bases from V and 4 bases from J, leaving 16 bases between. The CDR3 loop is CASSLGPDHITEAFF. In DNA form, the CDR3 reads TGTGCCAGCAGCCTTGGGCCCGACCATATCACTGAAGCTTTCTTT.

CDR3 loop: CASSSGGAHQETQYF. For the CDR3, the DNA is TGCGCCAGCAGCTCGGGGGGGGCGCACCAAGAGACCCAGTACTTC. The rearrangement joins TRBV5-1 to TRBJ2-5; 8 nucleotides line up with TRBD2. The CDR3 sequence is 15 residues long. J gave up 0 bases and V 3 bases, and 4 bases lay outside the gene matches. Germline assignment: CDR1 SGHRS and CDR2 YFSETQ. The complete variable domain, with remaining parts taken from reference TRBV5-1 and TRBJ2-5, reads KAGVTQTPRYLIKTRGQQVTLSCSPISGHRSVSWYQQTPGQGLQFLFEYFSETQRNKGNFPGRFSGRQFSNSRSEMNVSTLELGDSALYLCASSSGGAHQETQYFGPGTRLLVL.

V and J are TRBV9 and TRBJ1-1; 10 nucleotides agree with TRBD1. V was clipped by 4 bases and J by 2 bases; unmatched bases: 5. Germline V lookup: CDR1 SGDLS, CDR2 YYNGEE. This CDR3 comprises 15 residues. The CDR3 DNA reads TGTGCCAGCAGCCCCCGACAGGGGGCAAACACTGAAGCTTTCTTT. Amino acids: CASSPRQGANTEAFF.

The V gene is TRBV27, the J gene TRBJ2-7, with 7 bases identical to TRBD1. Per germline, CDR1 MNHEY and CDR2 SMNVEV (reference sequence). This CDR3 has 16 residues. Trimming at V came to 5 bases and at J to 4 bases, leaving 14 bases not matched to a gene. The CDR3: CASSRRGTERYYEQYF. The CDR3 DNA follows: TGTGCCAGCAGTCGAAGAGGGACAGAACGATATTACGAGCAGTACTTC.

This chain joins TRBV2 and TRBJ2-3, with D perhaps TRBD2 (6 bases). Deletions cut 3 bases from V and 6 bases from J, with 22 bases between. CDR1 is SNHLY and CDR2 is FYNNEI in the germline V gene. The CDR3 totals 17 residues. Written as DNA, the CDR3 is TGTGCCAGCAGTGACTTCGTGGAGGGGTCACCGGGGGATACGCAGTATTTT. It encodes CASSDFVEGSPGDTQYF.